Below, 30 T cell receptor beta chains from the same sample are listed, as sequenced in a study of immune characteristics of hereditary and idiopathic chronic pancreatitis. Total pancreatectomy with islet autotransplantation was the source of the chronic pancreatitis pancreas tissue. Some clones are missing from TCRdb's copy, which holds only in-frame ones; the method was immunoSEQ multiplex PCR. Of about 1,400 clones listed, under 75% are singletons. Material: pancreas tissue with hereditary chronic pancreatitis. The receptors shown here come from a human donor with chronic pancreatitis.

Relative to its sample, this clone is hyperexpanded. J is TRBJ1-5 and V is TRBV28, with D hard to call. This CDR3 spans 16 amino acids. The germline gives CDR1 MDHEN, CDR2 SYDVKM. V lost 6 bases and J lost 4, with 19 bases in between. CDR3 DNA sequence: TGTGCCAGCAGCTTTCCGATAAAGGCTTTGAATCAGCCCCAGCATTTT. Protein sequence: CASSFPIKALNQPQHF.

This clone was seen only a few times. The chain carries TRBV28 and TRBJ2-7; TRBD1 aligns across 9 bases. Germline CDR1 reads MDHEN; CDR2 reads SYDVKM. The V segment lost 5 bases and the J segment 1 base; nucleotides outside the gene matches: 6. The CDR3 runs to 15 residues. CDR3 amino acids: CASSRDRDYSYEQYF. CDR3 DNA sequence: TGTGCCAGCAGTCGGGACAGGGACTATTCCTACGAGCAGTACTTC.

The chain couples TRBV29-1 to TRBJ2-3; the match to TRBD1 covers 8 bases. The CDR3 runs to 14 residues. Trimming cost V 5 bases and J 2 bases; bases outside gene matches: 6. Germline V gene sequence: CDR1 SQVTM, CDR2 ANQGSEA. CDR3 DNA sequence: TGCAGCGTTCAGGACAGGGTATTCACAGATACGCAGTATTTT. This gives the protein CSVQDRVFTDTQYF.

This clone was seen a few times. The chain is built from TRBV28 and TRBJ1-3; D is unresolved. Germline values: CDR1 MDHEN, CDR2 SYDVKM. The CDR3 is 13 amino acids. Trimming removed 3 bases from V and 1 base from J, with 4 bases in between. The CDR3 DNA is TGTGCCAGCAGTTTCGGGTCTGGAAACACCATATATTTT. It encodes CASSFGSGNTIYF. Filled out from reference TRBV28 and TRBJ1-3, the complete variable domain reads DVKVTQSSRYLVKRTGEKVFLECVQDMDHENMFWYRQDPGLGLRLIYFSYDVKMKEKGDIPEGYSVSREKKERFSLILESASTNQTSMYLCASSFGSGNTIYFGEGSWLTVV.

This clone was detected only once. CDR3: CASSFGGEYNEQFF. The CDR3 nucleotides are TGTGCCAGCAGTTTTGGGGGGGAGTACAATGAGCAGTTCTTC. The gene calls are TRBV6-5 and TRBJ2-1; TRBD2 matches 7 bases. V gave up 4 bases and J gave up 4 bases; unmatched junction bases: 4. Per germline, CDR1 MNHEY and CDR2 SVGAGI. The length of the CDR3 is 14 residues.

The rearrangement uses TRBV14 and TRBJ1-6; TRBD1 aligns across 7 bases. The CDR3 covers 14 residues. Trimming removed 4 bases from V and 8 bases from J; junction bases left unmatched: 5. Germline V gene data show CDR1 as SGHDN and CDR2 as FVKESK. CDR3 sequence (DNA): TGTGCCAGCAGCCTGACAGGGTTCGATTCACCCCTCCACTTT. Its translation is CASSLTGFDSPLHF.

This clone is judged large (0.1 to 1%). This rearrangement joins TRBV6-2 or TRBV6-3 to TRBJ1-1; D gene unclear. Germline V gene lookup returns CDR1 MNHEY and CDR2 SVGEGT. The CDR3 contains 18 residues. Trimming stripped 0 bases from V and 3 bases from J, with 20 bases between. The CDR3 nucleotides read TGTGCCAGCAGTTACTCGCGGAGGTCCCGCGAGGGAGACACTGAAGCTTTCTTT. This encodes CASSYSRRSREGDTEAFF.

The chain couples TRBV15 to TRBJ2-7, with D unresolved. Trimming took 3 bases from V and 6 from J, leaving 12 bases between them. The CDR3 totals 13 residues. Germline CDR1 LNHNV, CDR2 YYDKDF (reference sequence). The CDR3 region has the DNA TGTGCCACCAGCAGCAGTTGGAAAAGCGAGCAGTACTTC. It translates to CATSSSWKSEQYF. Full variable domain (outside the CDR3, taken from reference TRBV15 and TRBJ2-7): DAMVIQNPRYQVTQFGKPVTLSCSQTLNHNVMYWYQQKSSQAPKLLFHYYDKDFNNEADTPDNFQSRRPNTSFCFLDIRSPGLGDTAMYLCATSSSWKSEQYFGPGTRLTVT.

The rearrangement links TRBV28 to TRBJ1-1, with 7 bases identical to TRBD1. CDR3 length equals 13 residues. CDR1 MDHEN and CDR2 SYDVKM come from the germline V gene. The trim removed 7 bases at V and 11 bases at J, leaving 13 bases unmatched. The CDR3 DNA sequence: TGTGCCAGCACCCCGACAGGGATCGGAATGGCTTTCTTT. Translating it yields CASTPTGIGMAFF.

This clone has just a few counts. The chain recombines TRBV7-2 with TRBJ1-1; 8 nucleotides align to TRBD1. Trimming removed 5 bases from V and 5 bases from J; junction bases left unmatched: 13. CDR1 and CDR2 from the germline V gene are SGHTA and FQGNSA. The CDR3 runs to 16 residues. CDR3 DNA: TGTGCCAGCAGCCCAGGGACAGGCGTTGGGGGAACTGAAGCTTTCTTT. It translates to CASSPGTGVGGTEAFF.

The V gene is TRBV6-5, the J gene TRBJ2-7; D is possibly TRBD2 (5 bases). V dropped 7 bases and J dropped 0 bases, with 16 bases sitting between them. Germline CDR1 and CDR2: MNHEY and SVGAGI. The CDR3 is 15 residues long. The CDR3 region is CASIRGHTNSYEQYF. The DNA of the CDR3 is TGTGCCAGCATTAGAGGGCACACAAACTCCTACGAGCAGTACTTC.

In DNA, the CDR3 is TGTGCCAGCAGCTTAGGGGAGGGGGGGCTGTCCTTGTCGAACACTGAAGCTTTCTTT. It codes for CASSLGEGGLSLSNTEAFF. The V gene is TRBV11-2, the J gene TRBJ1-1; D may be TRBD1 (6 bases). The CDR3 sequence is 19 residues long. Germline V CDR1 and CDR2: SGHAT, FQNNGV. Deletions cut 1 base from V and 1 base from J, with 22 bases between.

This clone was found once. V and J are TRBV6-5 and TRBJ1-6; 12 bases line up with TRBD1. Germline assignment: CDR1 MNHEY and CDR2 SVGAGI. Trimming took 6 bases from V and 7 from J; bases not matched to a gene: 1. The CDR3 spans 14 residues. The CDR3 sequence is CASRGQGANSPLHF. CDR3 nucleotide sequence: TGTGCCAGCAGGGGACAGGGGGCCAATTCACCCCTCCACTTT.

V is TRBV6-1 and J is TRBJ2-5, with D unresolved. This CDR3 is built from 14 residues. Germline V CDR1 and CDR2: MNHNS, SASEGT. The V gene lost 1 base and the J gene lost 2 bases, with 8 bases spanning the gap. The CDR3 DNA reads TGTGCCAGCAGTGAAGGAGGCAGGCAAGAGACCCAGTACTTC. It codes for CASSEGGRQETQYF.

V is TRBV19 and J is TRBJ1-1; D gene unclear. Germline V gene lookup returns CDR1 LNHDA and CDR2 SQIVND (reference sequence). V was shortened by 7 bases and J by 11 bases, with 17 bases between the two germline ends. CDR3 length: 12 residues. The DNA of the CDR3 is TGTGCCAGTATAGACGGCGGCATAACGGCTTTCTTT. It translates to CASIDGGITAFF.

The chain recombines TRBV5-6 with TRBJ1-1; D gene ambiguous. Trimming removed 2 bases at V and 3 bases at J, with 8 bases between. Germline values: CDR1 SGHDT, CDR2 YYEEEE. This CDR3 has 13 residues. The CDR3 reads CASSFNLYTEAFF. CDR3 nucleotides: TGTGCCAGCAGCTTTAATCTGTACACTGAAGCTTTCTTT.

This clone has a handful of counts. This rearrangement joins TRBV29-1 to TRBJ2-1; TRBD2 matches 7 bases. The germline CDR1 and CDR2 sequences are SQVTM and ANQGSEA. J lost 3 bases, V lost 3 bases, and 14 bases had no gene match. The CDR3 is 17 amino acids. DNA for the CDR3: TGCAGCGTTGAGCTCCTCGTTGGGAGCGGGGACTACAATGAGCAGTTCTTC. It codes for CSVELLVGSGDYNEQFF.

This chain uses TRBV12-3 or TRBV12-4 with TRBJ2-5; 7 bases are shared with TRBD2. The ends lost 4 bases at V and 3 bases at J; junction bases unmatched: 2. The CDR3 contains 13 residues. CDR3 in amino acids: CASSSLAEETQYF. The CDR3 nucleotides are TGTGCCAGCAGTTCCCTAGCGGAAGAGACCCAGTACTTC.

The CDR3 spells CASSPDRGWGYTF. The CDR3 nucleotides are TGTGCCAGCAGCCCAGACAGGGGCTGGGGCTACACCTTC. V gene TRBV7-9 combines with J gene TRBJ1-2, with TRBD1 matching over 8 bases. Trimming at V came to 5 bases and at J to 8 bases, leaving 7 bases not matched to a gene. Germline V gene lookup returns CDR1 SEHNR and CDR2 FQNEAQ (reference sequence). This CDR3 is 13 amino acids long.

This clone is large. CDR3 bases: TGTGCCGTAGGAACCTACGAGCAGTACTTC. Its translation: CAVGTYEQYF. The chain couples TRBV19 to TRBJ2-7; D remains unclear. Germline CDR1 reads LNHDA; CDR2 reads SQIVND (reference sequence). CDR3 length equals 10 residues. The V and J ends lost 11 bases and 2 bases respectively, with 7 bases between them.

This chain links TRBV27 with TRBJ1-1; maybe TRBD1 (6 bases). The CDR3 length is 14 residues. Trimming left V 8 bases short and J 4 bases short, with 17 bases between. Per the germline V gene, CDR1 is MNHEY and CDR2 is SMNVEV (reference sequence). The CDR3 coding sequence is TGTGCCAGCGGCCTCAGGGGACCGACCACTGAAGCTTTCTTT. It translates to CASGLRGPTTEAFF.

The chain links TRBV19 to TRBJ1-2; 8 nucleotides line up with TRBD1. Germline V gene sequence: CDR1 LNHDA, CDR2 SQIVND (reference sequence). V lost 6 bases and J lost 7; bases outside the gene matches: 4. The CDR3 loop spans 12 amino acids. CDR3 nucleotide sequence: TGTGCCAGTAGCGGACAGGGATTTGGCTACACCTTC. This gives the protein CASSGQGFGYTF.

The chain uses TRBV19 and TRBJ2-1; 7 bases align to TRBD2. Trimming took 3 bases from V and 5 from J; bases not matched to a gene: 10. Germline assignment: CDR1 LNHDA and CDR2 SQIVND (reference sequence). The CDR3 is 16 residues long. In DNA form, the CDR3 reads TGTGCCAGTAGTATGACTAGCTTATTAGGGGACAATGAGCAGTTCTTC. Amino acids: CASSMTSLLGDNEQFF.

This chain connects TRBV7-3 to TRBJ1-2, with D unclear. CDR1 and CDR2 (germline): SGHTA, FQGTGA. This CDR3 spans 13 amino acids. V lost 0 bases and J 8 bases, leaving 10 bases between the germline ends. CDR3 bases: TGTGCCAGCAGCTTAACTACCGTGACCGGCTACACCTTC. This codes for CASSLTTVTGYTF. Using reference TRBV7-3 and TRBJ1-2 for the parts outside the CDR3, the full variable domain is GAGVSQTPSNKVTEKGKYVELRCDPISGHTALYWYRQSLGQGPEFLIYFQGTGAADDSGLPNDRFFAVRPEGSVSTLKIQRTERGDSAVYLCASSLTTVTGYTFGSGTRLTVV.

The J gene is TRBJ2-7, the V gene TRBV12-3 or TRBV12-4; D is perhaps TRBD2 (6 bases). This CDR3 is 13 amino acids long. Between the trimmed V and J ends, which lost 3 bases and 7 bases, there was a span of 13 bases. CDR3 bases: TGTGCCAGCAGTTTTTACGGGAGCGGGGAGCAGTACTTC. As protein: CASSFYGSGEQYF.

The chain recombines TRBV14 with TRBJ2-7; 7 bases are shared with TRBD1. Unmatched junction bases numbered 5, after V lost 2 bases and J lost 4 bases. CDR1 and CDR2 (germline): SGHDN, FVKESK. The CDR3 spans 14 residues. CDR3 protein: CASSQLQQGYEQYF. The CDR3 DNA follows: TGTGCCAGCAGCCAACTACAACAGGGGTACGAGCAGTACTTC.

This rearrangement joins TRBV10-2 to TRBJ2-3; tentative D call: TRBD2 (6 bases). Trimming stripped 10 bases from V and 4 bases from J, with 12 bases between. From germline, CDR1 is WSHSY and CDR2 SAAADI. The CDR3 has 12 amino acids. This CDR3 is CATLGGPDTQYF. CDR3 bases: TGCGCCACCTTGGGGGGTCCAGATACGCAGTATTTT.

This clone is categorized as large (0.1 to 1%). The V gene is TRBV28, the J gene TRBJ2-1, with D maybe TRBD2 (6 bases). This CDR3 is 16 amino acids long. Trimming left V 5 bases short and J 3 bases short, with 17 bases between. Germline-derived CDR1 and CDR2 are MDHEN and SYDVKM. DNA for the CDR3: TGTGCCAGCAGTCCAACTATAGCGGACTACTACAATGAGCAGTTCTTC. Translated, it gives CASSPTIADYYNEQFF. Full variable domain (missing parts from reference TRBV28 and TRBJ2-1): DVKVTQSSRYLVKRTGEKVFLECVQDMDHENMFWYRQDPGLGLRLIYFSYDVKMKEKGDIPEGYSVSREKKERFSLILESASTNQTSMYLCASSPTIADYYNEQFFGPGTRLTVL.

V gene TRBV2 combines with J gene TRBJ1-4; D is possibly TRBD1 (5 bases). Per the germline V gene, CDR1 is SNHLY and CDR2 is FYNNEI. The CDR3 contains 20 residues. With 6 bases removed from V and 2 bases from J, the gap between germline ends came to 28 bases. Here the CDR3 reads CASSPNPQGRRLRTNEKLFF. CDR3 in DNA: TGTGCCAGCAGCCCAAACCCCCAGGGCAGGCGATTGAGGACTAATGAAAAACTGTTTTTT.

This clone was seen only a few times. CDR3 amino acids: CASRGEGQDSYEQYF. CDR3 DNA: TGTGCCAGCAGGGGAGAGGGACAGGACTCCTACGAGCAGTACTTC. The J gene is TRBJ2-7, the V gene TRBV6-5, with 8 bases lining up with TRBD1. Germline CDR1 is MNHEY and CDR2 is SVGAGI. The CDR3 has 15 residues. J gave up 0 bases and V 6 bases, and 7 bases lay outside the gene matches.